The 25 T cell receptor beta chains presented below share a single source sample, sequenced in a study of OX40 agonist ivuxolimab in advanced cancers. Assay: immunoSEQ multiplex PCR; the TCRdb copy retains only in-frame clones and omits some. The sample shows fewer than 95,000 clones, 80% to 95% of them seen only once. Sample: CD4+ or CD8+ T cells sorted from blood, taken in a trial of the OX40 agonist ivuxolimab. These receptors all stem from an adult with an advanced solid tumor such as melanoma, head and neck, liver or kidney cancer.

The CDR3 sequence is CSVGVGPGGETQYF. The DNA for the CDR3 is TGCAGCGTTGGCGTTGGGCCGGGGGGGGAGACCCAGTACTTC. This rearrangement joins TRBV29-1 to TRBJ2-5; TRBD2 aligns across 8 bases. Losses at the gene ends were 4 bases for V and 5 bases for J; bases not matched to a gene: 9. This CDR3 comprises 14 residues. Per germline, CDR1 SQVTM and CDR2 ANQGSEA.

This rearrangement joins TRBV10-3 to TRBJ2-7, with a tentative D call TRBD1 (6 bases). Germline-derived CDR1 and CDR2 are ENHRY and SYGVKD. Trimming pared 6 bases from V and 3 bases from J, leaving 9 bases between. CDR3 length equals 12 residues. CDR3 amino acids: CAISQQGYEQYF. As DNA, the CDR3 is TGTGCCATCAGCCAACAGGGCTACGAGCAGTACTTC.

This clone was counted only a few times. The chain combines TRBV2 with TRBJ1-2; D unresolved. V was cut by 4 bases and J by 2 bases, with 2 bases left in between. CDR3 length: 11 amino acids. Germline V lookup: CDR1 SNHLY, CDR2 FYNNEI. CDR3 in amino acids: CASSVNYGYTF. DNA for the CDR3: TGTGCCAGCAGTGTGAACTATGGCTACACCTTC.

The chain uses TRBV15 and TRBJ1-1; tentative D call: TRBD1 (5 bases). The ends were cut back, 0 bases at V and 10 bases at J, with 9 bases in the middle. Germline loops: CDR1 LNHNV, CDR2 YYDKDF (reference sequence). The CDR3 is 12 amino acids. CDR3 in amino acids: CATSRDSGVAFF. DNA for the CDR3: TGTGCCACCAGCAGAGATTCGGGGGTAGCTTTCTTT.

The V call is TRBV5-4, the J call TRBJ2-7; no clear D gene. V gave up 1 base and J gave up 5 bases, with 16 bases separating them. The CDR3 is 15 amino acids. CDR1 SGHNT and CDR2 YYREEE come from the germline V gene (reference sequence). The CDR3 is CASSLPPTNGNEQYF. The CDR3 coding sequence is TGTGCCAGCAGCTTGCCCCCGACCAACGGCAACGAGCAGTACTTC.

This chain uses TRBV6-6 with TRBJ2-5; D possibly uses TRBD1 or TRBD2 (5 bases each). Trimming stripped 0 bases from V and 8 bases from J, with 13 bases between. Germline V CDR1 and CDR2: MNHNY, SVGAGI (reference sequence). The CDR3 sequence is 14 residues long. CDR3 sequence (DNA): TGTGCCAGCAGTTACTCGACTACCCAGGGAACCCAGTACTTC. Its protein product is CASSYSTTQGTQYF.

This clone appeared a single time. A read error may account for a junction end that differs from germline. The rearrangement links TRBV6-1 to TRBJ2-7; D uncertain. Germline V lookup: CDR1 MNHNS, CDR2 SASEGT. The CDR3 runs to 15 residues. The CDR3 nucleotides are TGTGTCAGCAGTGGCCCAGAGATTCTCTCCTACGAGCAGTACTTC. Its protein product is CVSSGPEILSYEQYF.

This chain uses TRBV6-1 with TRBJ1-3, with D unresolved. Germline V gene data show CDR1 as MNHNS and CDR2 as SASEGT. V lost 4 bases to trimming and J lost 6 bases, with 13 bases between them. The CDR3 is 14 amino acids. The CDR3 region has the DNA TGTGCCAGCAGTGGAGGTTCCGGCGAAAACACCATATATTTT. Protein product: CASSGGSGENTIYF.

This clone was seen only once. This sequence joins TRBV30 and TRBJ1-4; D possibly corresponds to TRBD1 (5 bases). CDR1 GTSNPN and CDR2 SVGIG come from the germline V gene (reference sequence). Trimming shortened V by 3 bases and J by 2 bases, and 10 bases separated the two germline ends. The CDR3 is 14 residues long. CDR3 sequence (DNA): TGTGCCTGGAGAGGTCGGGGGACTAATGAAAAACTGTTTTTT. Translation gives CAWRGRGTNEKLFF.

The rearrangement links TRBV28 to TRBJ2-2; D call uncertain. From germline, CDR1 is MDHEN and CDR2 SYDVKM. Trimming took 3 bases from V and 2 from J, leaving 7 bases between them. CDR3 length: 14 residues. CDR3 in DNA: TGTGCCAGCAGTTTGGGAATAAACACCGGGGAGCTGTTTTTT. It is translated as CASSLGINTGELFF.

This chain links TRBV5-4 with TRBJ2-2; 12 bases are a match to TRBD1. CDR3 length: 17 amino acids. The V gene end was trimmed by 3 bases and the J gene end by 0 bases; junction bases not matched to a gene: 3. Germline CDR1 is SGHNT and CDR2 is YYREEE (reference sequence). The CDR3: CASSSGQGASNTGELFF. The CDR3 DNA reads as TGTGCCAGCAGCTCGGGACAGGGGGCTTCGAACACCGGGGAGCTGTTTTTT.

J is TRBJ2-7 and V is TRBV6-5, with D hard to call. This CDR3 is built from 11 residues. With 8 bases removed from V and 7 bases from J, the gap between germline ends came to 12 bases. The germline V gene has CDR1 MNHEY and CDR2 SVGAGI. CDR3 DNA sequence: TGTGCCAGCGCCGCTGGAGTTGAGCAGTACTTC. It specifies CASAAGVEQYF.

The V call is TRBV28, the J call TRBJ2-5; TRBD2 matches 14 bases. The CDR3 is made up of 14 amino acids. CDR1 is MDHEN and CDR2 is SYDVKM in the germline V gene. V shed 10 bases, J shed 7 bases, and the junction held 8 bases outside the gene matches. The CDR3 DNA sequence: TGTGCCACTATTGGGACTAGCGGGAGAGTGACCCAGTACTTC. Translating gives CATIGTSGRVTQYF.

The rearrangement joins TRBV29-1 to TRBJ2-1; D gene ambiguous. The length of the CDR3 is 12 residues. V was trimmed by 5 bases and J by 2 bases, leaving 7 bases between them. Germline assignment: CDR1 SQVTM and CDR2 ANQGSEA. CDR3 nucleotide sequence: TGCAGCGTTCAAGTCCCCTACAATGAGCAGTTCTTC. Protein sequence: CSVQVPYNEQFF.

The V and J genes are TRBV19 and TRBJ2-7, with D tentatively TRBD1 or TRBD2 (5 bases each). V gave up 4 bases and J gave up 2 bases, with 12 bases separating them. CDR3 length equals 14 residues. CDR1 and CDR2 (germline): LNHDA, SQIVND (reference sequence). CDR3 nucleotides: TGTGCCAGTAGTACCAATCCGGGACCCTACGAGCAGTACTTC. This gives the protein CASSTNPGPYEQYF.

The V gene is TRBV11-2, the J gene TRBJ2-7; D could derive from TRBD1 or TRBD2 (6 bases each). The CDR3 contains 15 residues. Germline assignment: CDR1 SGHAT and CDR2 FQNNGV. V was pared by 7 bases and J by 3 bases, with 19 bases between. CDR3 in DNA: TGTGCCAGCAACCTCTTGGGGGGCTCGGGCTACGAGCAGTACTTC. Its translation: CASNLLGGSGYEQYF.

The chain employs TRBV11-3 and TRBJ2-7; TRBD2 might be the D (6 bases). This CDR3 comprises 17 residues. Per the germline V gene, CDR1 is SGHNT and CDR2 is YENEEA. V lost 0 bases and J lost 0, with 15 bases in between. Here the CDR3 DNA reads TGTGCCAGCAGCTTAGATCGGGCGGGACGGGGCTCCTACGAGCAGTACTTC. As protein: CASSLDRAGRGSYEQYF.

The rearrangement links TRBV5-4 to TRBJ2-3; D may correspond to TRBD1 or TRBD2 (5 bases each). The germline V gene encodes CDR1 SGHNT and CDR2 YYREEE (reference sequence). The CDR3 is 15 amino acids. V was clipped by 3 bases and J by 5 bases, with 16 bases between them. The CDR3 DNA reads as TGTGCCAGCAGCTGGGGCTCGGTGGCGGGAGATACGCAGTATTTT. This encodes CASSWGSVAGDTQYF.

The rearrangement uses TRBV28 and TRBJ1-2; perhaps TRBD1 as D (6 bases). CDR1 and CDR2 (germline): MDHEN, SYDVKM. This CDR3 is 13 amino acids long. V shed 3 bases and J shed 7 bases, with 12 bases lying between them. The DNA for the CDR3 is TGTGCCAGCAGTTTGAGGGGGAGGGGTGGCTACACCTTC. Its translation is CASSLRGRGGYTF.

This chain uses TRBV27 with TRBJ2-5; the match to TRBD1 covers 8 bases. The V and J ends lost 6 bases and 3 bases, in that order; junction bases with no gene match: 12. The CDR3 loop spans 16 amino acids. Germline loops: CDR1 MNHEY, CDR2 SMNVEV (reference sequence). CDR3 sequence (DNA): TGTGCCAGCAGCCACGACTCCGACAGGGGTGAAGAGACCCAGTACTTC. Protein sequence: CASSHDSDRGEETQYF.

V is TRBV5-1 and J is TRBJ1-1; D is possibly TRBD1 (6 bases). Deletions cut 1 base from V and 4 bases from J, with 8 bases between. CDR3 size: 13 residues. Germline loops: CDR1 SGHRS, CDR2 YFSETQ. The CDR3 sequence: CASSLTGSTEAFF. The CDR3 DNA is TGCGCCAGCAGCTTGACAGGGAGCACTGAAGCTTTCTTT.

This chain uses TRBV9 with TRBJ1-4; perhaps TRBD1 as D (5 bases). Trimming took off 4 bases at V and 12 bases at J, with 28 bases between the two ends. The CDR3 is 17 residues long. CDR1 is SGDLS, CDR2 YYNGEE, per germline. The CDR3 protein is CASSTYRRAGETVELFF. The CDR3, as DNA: TGTGCCAGCAGCACTTACAGGAGGGCGGGAGAAACGGTTGAACTGTTTTTT.

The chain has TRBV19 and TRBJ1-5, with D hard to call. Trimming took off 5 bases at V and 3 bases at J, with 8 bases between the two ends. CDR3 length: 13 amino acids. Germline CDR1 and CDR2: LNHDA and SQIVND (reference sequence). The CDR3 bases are TGTGCCAGTAGTCCAAACTTCAATCAGCCCCAGCATTTT. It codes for CASSPNFNQPQHF. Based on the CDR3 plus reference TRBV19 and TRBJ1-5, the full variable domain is DGGITQSPKYLFRKEGQNVTLSCEQNLNHDAMYWYRQDPGQGLRLIYYSQIVNDFQKGDIAEGYSVSREKKESFPLTVTSAQKNPTAFYLCASSPNFNQPQHFGDGTRLSIL.

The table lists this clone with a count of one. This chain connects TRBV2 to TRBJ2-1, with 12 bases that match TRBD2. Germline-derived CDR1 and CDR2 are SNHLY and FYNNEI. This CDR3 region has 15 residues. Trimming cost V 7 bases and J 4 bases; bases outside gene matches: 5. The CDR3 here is CASMQGLAGYNEQFF. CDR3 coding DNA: TGTGCCAGCATGCAGGGACTAGCGGGTTACAATGAGCAGTTCTTC.

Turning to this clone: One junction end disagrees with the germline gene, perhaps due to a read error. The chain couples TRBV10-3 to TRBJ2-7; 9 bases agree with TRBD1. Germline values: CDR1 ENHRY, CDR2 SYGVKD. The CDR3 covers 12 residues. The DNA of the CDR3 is TGTGCCATCAGTGAGTTTGAGGGACAGGGTGTTTTC. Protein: CAISEFEGQGVF.